This is a list of T cell receptor beta chains from one sample in a study of T cell responses to AZD1222 COVID-19 vaccine. Here immunoSEQ multiplex PCR was the method, and the copy in TCRdb shows in-frame clones only, minus some. The sample has roughly 180,000 clones; 90% to 95% are singletons. Sequencing used peripheral blood, obtained on day 0 of AZD1222 vaccination. The receptor set was obtained from an adult in good health. Both conserved end residues are part of each CDR3. Fields, in order: J gene, clone size, D gene, V gene, CDR3 DNA, CDR3 protein. The D gene is left open where the match is weak. Clone size is stated in some rows and not others, as once, few, many or a class when expanded.

J gene: TRBJ2-4; clone size: .; D gene: .; V gene: TRBV1; CDR3 DNA: TGCACCAGCAGCCCAAAACCGGACGCGGCCAAAAACATTCAGTACTTC; CDR3 protein: CTSSPKPDAAKNIQYF
J gene: TRBJ2-1; clone size: .; D gene: TRBD2; V gene: TRBV4-1; CDR3 DNA: TGCGCCAGCAGCCAATTACGGGCCAGGACTAGCCGAAACAATGAGCAGTTCTTC; CDR3 protein: CASSQLRARTSRNNEQFF
J gene: TRBJ2-1; clone size: once; D gene: TRBD2; V gene: TRBV9; CDR3 DNA: TGTGCCAGCAGCGTTGGTCCTAGCGGGAAAGCAAATGAGCAGTTCTTC; CDR3 protein: CASSVGPSGKANEQFF
J gene: TRBJ2-7; clone size: .; D gene: .; V gene: TRBV6-5; CDR3 DNA: TGTGCCAGCAGTTACTCGGGGTCGGCAGGGGAGTTCGAGCAGTACTTC; CDR3 protein: CASSYSGSAGEFEQYF
J gene: TRBJ1-1; clone size: many; D gene: .; V gene: TRBV9; CDR3 DNA: TGTGCCAGCAGCGTAGATTGGAACACTGAAGCTTTCTTT; CDR3 protein: CASSVDWNTEAFF
J gene: TRBJ1-6; clone size: .; D gene: .; V gene: TRBV30; CDR3 DNA: TGTGCCTGGAGTTCTCAAAGAAGCGGTAATTCACCCCTCCACTTT; CDR3 protein: CAWSSQRSGNSPLHF
J gene: TRBJ2-1; clone size: .; D gene: TRBD2; V gene: TRBV19; CDR3 DNA: TGTGCCAGTAGTATCGGGACTAGCGGGAGGTCCTACAATGAGCAGTTCTTC; CDR3 protein: CASSIGTSGRSYNEQFF
J gene: TRBJ1-1; clone size: .; D gene: .; V gene: TRBV20-1; CDR3 DNA: TGCAGTGCTCAGGAGACTGAAGCTTTCTTT; CDR3 protein: CSAQETEAFF
J gene: TRBJ1-5; clone size: .; D gene: .; V gene: TRBV6-5; CDR3 DNA: TGTGCCAGCAGACAGTTCCAGCCCCAGCATTTT; CDR3 protein: CASRQFQPQHF
J gene: TRBJ1-3; clone size: .; D gene: .; V gene: TRBV15; CDR3 DNA: TGTGCCACCAGCAGAGTGGTCGGGGGAAACACTGGAAACACCATATATTTT; CDR3 protein: CATSRVVGGNTGNTIYF
J gene: TRBJ2-1; clone size: .; D gene: .; V gene: TRBV24-1; CDR3 DNA: TGTGCCACCAGCCTACAGGATGAGCAGTTCTTC; CDR3 protein: CATSLQDEQFF
J gene: TRBJ1-4; clone size: once; D gene: .; V gene: TRBV18; CDR3 DNA: TGTGCCAGCTCACCACGTAGTGGGAGGAGCGGGGAAAAACTGTTTTTT; CDR3 protein: CASSPRSGRSGEKLFF
J gene: TRBJ1-4; clone size: .; D gene: .; V gene: TRBV7-9; CDR3 DNA: TGTGCCAGCAGCTTAGTTTGGGAGACTAATGAAAAACTGTTTTTT; CDR3 protein: CASSLVWETNEKLFF
J gene: TRBJ1-4; clone size: .; D gene: .; V gene: TRBV9; CDR3 DNA: TGTGCCAGCAGCGTGGGGCCTCGGGGGGCAACTAATGAAAAACTGTTTTTT; CDR3 protein: CASSVGPRGATNEKLFF
J gene: TRBJ2-1; clone size: .; D gene: .; V gene: TRBV7-9; CDR3 DNA: TGTGCCAGCGCCCCGGCGGGTGAGCAGTTCTTC; CDR3 protein: CASAPAGEQFF
J gene: TRBJ1-2; clone size: .; D gene: TRBD1; V gene: TRBV9; CDR3 DNA: TGTGCCAGCAGCCCTATTGGTAGACAGGGGGCGAACGGTAACTATGGCTACACCTTC; CDR3 protein: CASSPIGRQGANGNYGYTF
J gene: TRBJ2-7; clone size: .; D gene: .; V gene: TRBV7-8; CDR3 DNA: TGTGCCAGCAGCTTAGCGGGGGTCGTAAACGAGCAGTACTTC; CDR3 protein: CASSLAGVVNEQYF
J gene: TRBJ2-7; clone size: .; D gene: TRBD2; V gene: TRBV3-1/TRBV3-2; CDR3 DNA: TGTGCCAGCAGCCAAGCGGGCAGCGGGGCCTTTTACGAGCAGTACTTC; CDR3 protein: CASSQAGSGAFYEQYF
J gene: TRBJ2-6; clone size: .; D gene: TRBD1; V gene: TRBV6-2/TRBV6-3; CDR3 DNA: TGTGCCAGCAGTTACCAAACGGGACAGGATTTTTCTGGGGCCAACGTCCTGACTTTC; CDR3 protein: CASSYQTGQDFSGANVLTF
J gene: TRBJ2-7; clone size: few; D gene: .; V gene: TRBV9; CDR3 DNA: TGTGCCAGCAGCCTATCACAGGGCTACGAGCAGTACTTC; CDR3 protein: CASSLSQGYEQYF
J gene: TRBJ2-7; clone size: .; D gene: .; V gene: TRBV19; CDR3 DNA: TGTGCCAGTAGTACCGGGACACTTAACCACGAGCAGTACTTC; CDR3 protein: CASSTGTLNHEQYF
J gene: TRBJ2-7; clone size: once; D gene: TRBD1; V gene: TRBV27; CDR3 DNA: TGTGCCAGCTCCGGGACAGGGGTATACGAGCAGTACTTC; CDR3 protein: CASSGTGVYEQYF
J gene: TRBJ2-1; clone size: .; D gene: TRBD2; V gene: TRBV9; CDR3 DNA: TGTGCCAGCAGCAACGAGCGGGAGACCCTCAGGAATGAGCAGTTCTTC; CDR3 protein: CASSNERETLRNEQFF
J gene: TRBJ1-5; clone size: .; D gene: .; V gene: TRBV30; CDR3 DNA: TGTGCCTGGAGCCAACGTCAGAACGCTCAGCCCCAGCATTTT; CDR3 protein: CAWSQRQNAQPQHF
J gene: TRBJ2-7; clone size: .; D gene: TRBD2; V gene: TRBV28; CDR3 DNA: TGTGCCAGCTCGCGACTAGCGGACTCCTCCTACGAGCAGTACTTC; CDR3 protein: CASSRLADSSYEQYF
J gene: TRBJ2-5; clone size: .; D gene: TRBD1; V gene: TRBV18; CDR3 DNA: TGTGCCAGCTCACCAGGGACAGGGGGTCGGGAGACCCAGTACTTC; CDR3 protein: CASSPGTGGRETQYF
J gene: TRBJ1-1; clone size: .; D gene: .; V gene: TRBV7-7; CDR3 DNA: TGTGCTAGCAGCCTCGACCTGAACACTGAAGCTTTCTTT; CDR3 protein: CASSLDLNTEAFF
J gene: TRBJ1-6; clone size: .; D gene: .; V gene: TRBV5-6; CDR3 DNA: TGTGCCAGCAGCCTGACAGCCTCTGCCTCACCCCTCCACTTT; CDR3 protein: CASSLTASASPLHF
J gene: TRBJ2-7; clone size: .; D gene: .; V gene: TRBV5-4; CDR3 DNA: TGTGCCAGCAGCCACACCGGGCGGAGATCTTACGAGCAGTACTTC; CDR3 protein: CASSHTGRRSYEQYF
J gene: TRBJ1-1; clone size: .; D gene: .; V gene: TRBV5-5; CDR3 DNA: TGTGCCAGCAGCCTGGGTGGGAACACTGAAGCTTTCTTT; CDR3 protein: CASSLGGNTEAFF
J gene: TRBJ2-1; clone size: .; D gene: TRBD2; V gene: TRBV3-1/TRBV3-2; CDR3 DNA: TGTGCCAGCAGCCAACCTGGGACTAGCGGGAAGGGTGAGCAGTTCTTC; CDR3 protein: CASSQPGTSGKGEQFF
J gene: TRBJ2-3; clone size: .; D gene: .; V gene: TRBV9; CDR3 DNA: TGTGCCAGCAGCGTGGACCTCACAGATACGCAGTATTTT; CDR3 protein: CASSVDLTDTQYF
J gene: TRBJ1-1; clone size: .; D gene: .; V gene: TRBV4-3; CDR3 DNA: TGCGCCAGCAGCCAAGAAGGGGTTATAGACAGGAACGCGAACACTGAAGCTTTCTTT; CDR3 protein: CASSQEGVIDRNANTEAFF
J gene: TRBJ1-2; clone size: .; D gene: .; V gene: TRBV28; CDR3 DNA: TGTGCCAGCAATGCCGGAGGGCAGTATGGCTACACCTTC; CDR3 protein: CASNAGGQYGYTF
J gene: TRBJ2-7; clone size: .; D gene: .; V gene: TRBV30; CDR3 DNA: TGTGCCTGGTCCGCGGTAGACTACGAGCAGTACTTC; CDR3 protein: CAWSAVDYEQYF
J gene: TRBJ1-4; clone size: .; D gene: .; V gene: TRBV19; CDR3 DNA: TGTGCCAGTACCACCGGGACCGTGGGGGAAAAACTGTTTTTT; CDR3 protein: CASTTGTVGEKLFF
J gene: TRBJ1-1; clone size: .; D gene: .; V gene: TRBV7-9; CDR3 DNA: TGTGCCAGCGGGGGATTTGGGCCTGAAGCTTTCTTT; CDR3 protein: CASGGFGPEAFF
J gene: TRBJ2-1; clone size: .; D gene: TRBD2; V gene: TRBV3-1/TRBV3-2; CDR3 DNA: TGTGCCAGCAGTCGTAGCGGGAGGTCCTACAATGAGCAGTTCTTC; CDR3 protein: CASSRSGRSYNEQFF
J gene: TRBJ1-1; clone size: .; D gene: .; V gene: TRBV28; CDR3 DNA: TGTGCCAGCAGTTTGGCCGACTTGGTCATGAACACTGAAGCTTTCTTT; CDR3 protein: CASSLADLVMNTEAFF
J gene: TRBJ2-7; clone size: .; D gene: .; V gene: TRBV7-2; CDR3 DNA: TGTGCCAGCAGCCCCACGCAGGGCAACGAGCAGTACTTC; CDR3 protein: CASSPTQGNEQYF
J gene: TRBJ2-1; clone size: .; D gene: .; V gene: TRBV3-1/TRBV3-2; CDR3 DNA: TGTGCCAGCAGCCAATTTGCCCGAGGGGTCTACAATGAGCAGTTCTTC; CDR3 protein: CASSQFARGVYNEQFF
J gene: TRBJ1-5; clone size: .; D gene: TRBD1; V gene: TRBV6-6; CDR3 DNA: TGTGCCAGCAGCACAGGGGATAATAATCAGCCCCAGCATTTT; CDR3 protein: CASSTGDNNQPQHF
J gene: TRBJ2-1; clone size: .; D gene: .; V gene: TRBV7-3; CDR3 DNA: TGTGCCAGCAGTAGGAATGTCCAGTCTGAGCAGTTCTTC; CDR3 protein: CASSRNVQSEQFF
J gene: TRBJ1-4; clone size: .; D gene: TRBD1; V gene: TRBV7-6; CDR3 DNA: TGTGCCAGCAGCTTAGCGGACAGGGGAAATGAAAAACTGTTTTTT; CDR3 protein: CASSLADRGNEKLFF
J gene: TRBJ2-1; clone size: .; D gene: .; V gene: TRBV29-1; CDR3 DNA: TGCAGCGTCAGTCTTTACAGGGCAATAAACAATGAGCAGTTCTTC; CDR3 protein: CSVSLYRAINNEQFF
J gene: TRBJ2-3; clone size: .; D gene: .; V gene: TRBV9; CDR3 DNA: TGTGCCAGCAGCGTAGCTGGGGATACGCAGTATTTT; CDR3 protein: CASSVAGDTQYF
J gene: TRBJ2-7; clone size: .; D gene: .; V gene: TRBV4-1; CDR3 DNA: TGCGCCAGCAGCCAAGATGGACGGCAGCAGTACTTC; CDR3 protein: CASSQDGRQQYF
J gene: TRBJ1-2; clone size: .; D gene: .; V gene: TRBV29-1; CDR3 DNA: TGCAGCGTTGAAGGGGGGAGTTATGGCTACACCTTC; CDR3 protein: CSVEGGSYGYTF
J gene: TRBJ1-2; clone size: .; D gene: .; V gene: TRBV4-1; CDR3 DNA: TGCGCCAGCAGCCCCGGAGGTGGCTACACCTTC; CDR3 protein: CASSPGGGYTF
J gene: TRBJ1-2; clone size: .; D gene: .; V gene: TRBV5-1; CDR3 DNA: TGCGCCAGCAGCTTGGGACAGTCCTATGGCTACACCTTC; CDR3 protein: CASSLGQSYGYTF
J gene: TRBJ2-3; clone size: once; D gene: TRBD2; V gene: TRBV6-6; CDR3 DNA: TGTGCCAGCAGAAGAAGCGGGGGATCCACAGATACGCAGTATTTT; CDR3 protein: CASRRSGGSTDTQYF
J gene: TRBJ2-3; clone size: .; D gene: TRBD2; V gene: TRBV3-1/TRBV3-2; CDR3 DNA: TGTGCCAGCAGCCAAGAATCGGGAGGAATACCAAGGATGGAGCAGTATTTT; CDR3 protein: CASSQESGGIPRMEQYF
J gene: TRBJ1-5; clone size: .; D gene: .; V gene: TRBV5-6; CDR3 DNA: TGTGCCAGCAGCTTGGGATGGGGCGCGGGCAATCAGCCCCAGCATTTT; CDR3 protein: CASSLGWGAGNQPQHF
J gene: TRBJ1-2; clone size: .; D gene: .; V gene: TRBV28; CDR3 DNA: TGTGCCAGCACCTACCAACAGGGCGGAGGCTACACCTTC; CDR3 protein: CASTYQQGGGYTF
J gene: TRBJ1-4; clone size: few; D gene: .; V gene: TRBV30; CDR3 DNA: TGTGCCTGCACAGGTTTGGACGAAAAACTGTTTTTT; CDR3 protein: CACTGLDEKLFF
J gene: TRBJ1-3; clone size: .; D gene: TRBD1; V gene: TRBV27; CDR3 DNA: TGTGCCAGCAGTTTATCGGTAGGGGGCGGAAACACCATATATTTT; CDR3 protein: CASSLSVGGGNTIYF